A single T cell receptor beta chain is shown here with its context. Its antigen remains unidentified. The data originate from a study of cytomegalovirus exposure and HLA in healthy donors. Across the study: Within an early data release were tens of millions of unique TCRs drawn from HLA-typed donors. Study-wide results and limits: Whilst most TCR sequences proved rare, a subset of public TCRs occurred across many donors. Accurate prediction of most subjects' HLA-A and HLA-B alleles from TCR beta sequences was reported.

Donors likely had unrecorded immune exposures despite being nominally healthy when sampled. CDR3 length: 16 residues. The ends lost 1 base at V and 6 bases at J; junction bases unmatched: 9. Germline V gene sequence: CDR1 LGHNA, CDR2 YNFKEQ. The study ran its PCR with 60 Vbeta and 13 Jbeta primers. The repertoire was sequenced with immunoSEQ multiplex PCR; TCRdb's copy has only in-frame clones and lacks some. The repertoire consists of about 150,000 clones, with approximately 74% occurring once and the leading ten covering 2.8%. The clonotype comes from a young man in good health and CMV-seronegative. The V and J genes are TRBV4-2 and TRBJ1-5, with 7 bases identical to TRBD1. The sequencing sample was made of PBMCs. The CDR3 region has the DNA TGTGCCAGCAGCCAAGGCTTCAGACAGGGAGGTCAGCCCCAGCATTTT. Its protein is CASSQGFRQGGQPQHF.